Shown below are 16 T cell receptor beta chains from a single sample sequenced in a study of PD-1 blockade in classical Hodgkin lymphoma. Relapse was seen in all patients after autologous stem cell transplantation, and brentuximab vedotin exposure was variable. Thawed PBMCs were the source of CD4+ T cells, purified by magnetic negative selection. Clones were read by immunoSEQ multiplex PCR, and TCRdb kept only the in-frame ones, dropping some. The sample lists 30,000 to 35,000 clones; about nine tenths were seen once. Sequencing used CD4+ T cells from blood, obtained at baseline. The origin of the receptors is a human donor with classical Hodgkin lymphoma.

The J gene is TRBJ2-1, the V gene TRBV6-5; 8 positions agree with TRBD2. The V gene's germline CDR1 is MNHEY and CDR2 SVGAGI. The CDR3 runs 16 residues. Germline trimming cut 0 bases from V and 3 bases from J; bases unmatched to any gene: 4. The CDR3: CASSYSRTSSYNEQFF. In DNA, the CDR3 is TGTGCCAGCAGTTACTCGAGGACTAGCAGCTACAATGAGCAGTTCTTC.

This chain joins TRBV15 and TRBJ2-7, with 10 bases fitting TRBD2. The CDR3 runs to 17 residues. V was pared by 0 bases and J by 2 bases, with 7 bases of the junction left unmatched. The germline V gene has CDR1 LNHNV and CDR2 YYDKDF (reference sequence). This CDR3 is CATSRDWSAGGTYEQYF. CDR3 nucleotides: TGTGCCACCAGCAGAGATTGGTCAGCGGGAGGGACCTACGAGCAGTACTTC.

The gene calls are TRBV9 and TRBJ1-1; weak D call: TRBD1 (5 bases). CDR1 and CDR2 from the germline V gene are SGDLS and YYNGEE. The CDR3 contains 14 residues. V was trimmed by 4 bases and J by 4 bases, leaving 14 bases between them. CDR3 residues: CASSRVSGGTEAFF. As DNA, the CDR3 is TGTGCCAGCAGCAGGGTGAGCGGGGGCACTGAAGCTTTCTTT.

This clone was found once. The chain carries TRBV30 and TRBJ1-5; D unresolved. The ends were cut back, 7 bases at V and 3 bases at J, with 13 bases in the middle. The CDR3 runs to 13 residues. Germline assignment: CDR1 GTSNPN and CDR2 SVGIG (reference sequence). The CDR3, as DNA: TGTGCCTCTGATGGGGTACCCAATCAGCCCCAGCATTTT. As protein: CASDGVPNQPQHF. The full variable domain, completed using reference TRBV30 and TRBJ1-5, is SQTIHQWPATLVQPVGSPLSLECTVEGTSNPNLYWYRQAAGRGLQLLFYSVGIGQISSEVPQNLSASRPQDRQFILSSKKLLLSDSGFYLCASDGVPNQPQHFGDGTRLSIL.

This chain joins TRBV5-1 and TRBJ1-1; D gene unclear. V lost 1 base, J lost 4 bases, and 11 bases lay in between. Germline-derived CDR1 and CDR2 are SGHRS and YFSETQ. The CDR3 totals 14 residues. In DNA, the CDR3 is TGCGCCAGCAGCTTGCGTGAGGGATCCACTGAAGCTTTCTTT. It yields the protein CASSLREGSTEAFF.

The chain recombines TRBV10-2 with TRBJ1-4, with no clear D. The V end lost 8 bases, the J end lost 0 bases, and 13 bases lay between the germline ends. The CDR3 is made up of 15 amino acids. The germline gives CDR1 WSHSY, CDR2 SAAADI. The chain's CDR3 is CASGGRASTNEKLFF. CDR3 DNA: TGCGCCAGCGGAGGGCGGGCCTCAACTAATGAAAAACTGTTTTTT.

The chain employs TRBV5-6 and TRBJ1-2; the match to TRBD1 covers 7 bases. The CDR3 spans 15 residues. Germline CDR1 is SGHDT and CDR2 is YYEEEE. V was clipped by 2 bases and J by 5 bases; unmatched bases: 9. CDR3 DNA: TGTGCCAGCAGCTTTTTAGACAGGGAGGGTTATGGCTACACCTTC. Translation gives CASSFLDREGYGYTF.

The V and J genes are TRBV5-1 and TRBJ1-3; D is undetermined. Trimming left V 3 bases short and J 11 bases short, with 18 bases between. This CDR3 contains 14 residues. Germline CDR1 reads SGHRS; CDR2 reads YFSETQ. The CDR3 DNA sequence: TGCGCCAGCAGCTCGAGGTCAGGAGAAACACCCATATATTTT. Amino acid sequence: CASSSRSGETPIYF.

This chain uses TRBV11-3 with TRBJ2-1; D may be TRBD1 or TRBD2 (5 bases each). Germline assignment: CDR1 SGHNT and CDR2 YENEEA. The CDR3 has 13 amino acids. V was trimmed by 1 base and J by 9 bases, leaving 10 bases between them. This chain's CDR3 is CASSLGGEGEQFF. DNA for the CDR3: TGTGCCAGCAGCTTAGGAGGGGAAGGTGAGCAGTTCTTC.

The chain couples TRBV7-8 to TRBJ1-2; TRBD1 matches 8 bases. Germline-derived CDR1 and CDR2 are SGHVS and FQNEAQ. The CDR3 has 13 residues. Trimming cost V 5 bases and J 13 bases; bases outside gene matches: 12. CDR3 in amino acids: CASSTRDRPTGTF. The CDR3 DNA follows: TGTGCCAGCAGCACCCGGGACAGGCCTACGGGCACCTTC.

This clone has only one observation. CDR3 DNA sequence: TGTGCCATCAAAAGCACAGGGGGCTCTGGAAACACCATATATTTT. It is translated as CAIKSTGGSGNTIYF. J is TRBJ1-3 and V is TRBV10-3; 8 bases agree with TRBD1. Germline lookup yields CDR1 ENHRY and CDR2 SYGVKD. The CDR3 spans 15 residues. V trimming: 7 bases; J trimming: 0 bases; junction bases outside the gene matches: 5.

The chain couples TRBV28 to TRBJ2-3; 7 bases line up with TRBD1. This CDR3 spans 12 amino acids. Germline V lookup: CDR1 MDHEN, CDR2 SYDVKM. The junction had 2 bases not matched to a gene; V was cut back by 9 bases and J by 2 bases. The DNA of the CDR3 is TGTGCCAGACAGGGGTTCACAGATACGCAGTATTTT. Protein product: CARQGFTDTQYF.

V usage is TRBV5-6 and J usage is TRBJ1-1; D is ambiguous. Trimming left V 1 base short and J 0 bases short, with 4 bases between. There are 13 residues in the CDR3. CDR1 is SGHDT and CDR2 is YYEEEE in the germline V gene. This CDR3 is CASSLPLNTEAFF. For the CDR3, the DNA is TGTGCCAGCAGCTTGCCCCTGAACACTGAAGCTTTCTTT.

The chain uses TRBV11-2 and TRBJ2-7; D ambiguous. Germline V CDR1 and CDR2: SGHAT, FQNNGV. This CDR3 contains 14 residues. V was clipped by 3 bases and J by 2 bases, with 11 bases between them. The CDR3 nucleotides read TGTGCCAGCAGCTTCGTAGTGAGAACCTACGAGCAGTACTTC. This codes for CASSFVVRTYEQYF.

The V and J genes are TRBV5-1 and TRBJ1-3, with D perhaps matching TRBD1 (6 bases). This CDR3 is built from 17 residues. CDR1 SGHRS and CDR2 YFSETQ come from the germline V gene. V gave up 0 bases and J gave up 0 bases, with 13 bases separating them. CDR3 coding DNA: TGCGCCAGCAGCTTGGTACCGACAGGCAGCTCTGGAAACACCATATATTTT. It is translated as CASSLVPTGSSGNTIYF. The full variable domain, its missing parts supplied by reference TRBV5-1 and TRBJ1-3, is KAGVTQTPRYLIKTRGQQVTLSCSPISGHRSVSWYQQTPGQGLQFLFEYFSETQRNKGNFPGRFSGRQFSNSRSEMNVSTLELGDSALYLCASSLVPTGSSGNTIYFGEGSWLTVV.

The chain couples TRBV2 to TRBJ2-7; TRBD2 might be the D (7 bases). Germline CDR1 and CDR2: SNHLY and FYNNEI. This CDR3 comprises 16 residues. Trimming removed 7 bases from V and 4 bases from J, with 23 bases in between. The CDR3 coding sequence is TGTGCCAGCACCAAGGGGGGAGGGAAAGATTTGTACGAGCAGTACTTC. Its translation: CASTKGGGKDLYEQYF.